This T cell receptor (beta chain) stems from a study of T cell responses to AZD1222 COVID-19 vaccine (dated by TCRdb to about 2021). About the investigation overall: AZD1222 recipients whose second dose came at about 4 weeks and those whose second dose came at about 12 weeks were combined into one group, since spike-specific TCR depth and breadth did not differ between the two schedules. Trial participants were enrolled by age into subgroups of 18-55, 56-69 and 70-plus years, and 148, 28 and 57 TCR-sequenced participants, respectively, were included in these subgroups. A total of just over 230 trial participants underwent TCR sequencing, of whom 200 to 220 had received two doses of AZD1222 and about 25 had received two doses of the MenACWY control vaccine.

Comments on this clone: There is no known antigen for this receptor. No much larger clone exists at a distance of one base, and base qualities are not known.

Study-wide conclusions, independent of this receptor: Only six AZD1222 recipients were SARS-CoV-2 seropositive at baseline, limiting conclusions about previously exposed vaccinees. Vaccine-associated CD4 TCRs spanned the whole spike protein, with dominant responses in regions 160-218 and 743-854. After two AZD1222 doses, both the breadth and the depth of spike-specific TCRs were significantly higher than at day 0 and than in MenACWY recipients. Participants were mostly white British, with more females than males. The authors suggested clonal diversity may have been underestimated. Because no day 14 peak-response samples were available, repertoires were characterized only after the peak T cell response. In the small 56-69-year group, the increase in depth fell short of significance, most likely because of low power. Nearly half of unique spike-specific TCRs reportedly recognized epitopes outside regions mutated in the B.1.351 and B.1.1.7 variants.

The meaning of the sample's time point label: baseline before first vaccination. Samples from vaccinated people were obtained from the UK trials COV001 and COV002, which included a single-blind randomized controlled phase 2/3 trial of AZD1222 (ChAdOx1 nCoV-19) in healthy adults. Trial participant PBMC samples were collected at day 0 and day 28 after the second dose for TCRbeta chain sequencing. The CDR3 regions of human TCRbeta chains were analyzed by immunosequencing. The source study handled its data this way. Repertoire TCRs were checked for matches against a reference library of SARS-CoV-2-specific TCRs that had been generated using the MIRA antigen-specificity platform. Breadth meant the fraction of unique TCRs that were SARS-CoV-2-associated, whereas depth meant the fraction of total T cells that were SARS-CoV-2-associated. Using the MIRA data, each spike-specific TCR was assigned both to the spike region to which the TCR was reactive and to a CD4 or CD8 class. Log10-transformed breadth and depth values were compared by one-way ANOVA with Sidak's multiple comparisons tests. Not all clones reach the TCRdb copy of this immuneACCESS table, which keeps in-frame sequences only. Checked studies attribute under half of the gap to unresolved V genes and leave the rest unexplained. D and trimming come from the DNA, and the V and J calls and clone size come from that table. The sample profile shows some 150,000 clones; about 87% of them were found once. The ten largest clonotypes hold more than 2% of the sample.

Trimming costs V 0 bases and J 0 bases, and their ends lie 6 bases apart. CDR1 MNHEY and CDR2 SMNVEV were looked up in the germline V gene (reference sequence). Spanning cysteine to phenylalanine, the CDR3 consists of 15 amino acids. Just CDR3 DNA is preserved here, 45 bases in frame from base 1. This TCR was recovered from an adult in good health. The chain is encoded by TRBV27 joined to TRBJ1-5; the D gene assignment is ambiguous. This material consisted of peripheral blood, taken on day 0 of AZD1222 vaccination. In nucleotide form, the sequence is TGTGCCAGCAGTTTATCTCGTTATAGCAATCAGCCCCAGCATTTT. This is translated as CASSLSRYSNQPQHF.